This T cell receptor (beta chain) is drawn from a study of shared clonotypes between healthy human individuals. Across the study: Each donor contributed plates that comprised three CD4 naive, three CD4 memory, two CD8 naive and one CD8 memory.

CD45RA-negative memory and CD45RA+ naive subsets were split from the CD4+ cells. The deep-level immunoSEQ assay was used. For every subset, genomic DNA was evenly distributed across several immunoSEQ plates. The data were produced by immunoSEQ multiplex PCR, yet TCRdb's version contains in-frame clones alone and is incomplete. The sample contains over a million clones, 75% to 80% of which appear only once. Only one count was recorded for this clone. Germline V gene lookup returns CDR1 MDHEN and CDR2 SYDVKM. V was cut by 4 bases and J by 6 bases, with 12 bases left in between. This CDR3 comprises 13 residues.

The V and J genes are TRBV28 and TRBJ1-2; D possibly corresponds to TRBD1 (6 bases). The sequence came from a man in his late teens or twenties in good health. Some clones in this sample may be carry-over from other donors' samples. The source material was memory CD4+ T cells from PBMCs. Indicated subset: CD45RA-negative fraction. CDR3 sequence reads: CASSYRAGNGYTF. The CDR3 region has the DNA TGTGCCAGCAGTTACAGGGCAGGCAATGGCTACACCTTC.